The next 2 T cell receptor beta chains were all read from a single sample in a study of control samples from healthy donors and cancer patients. Sequencing used immunoSEQ multiplex PCR; TCRdb keeps in-frame clones, though not all of them. The data contain 150,000 to 200,000 clones, around 91% of them seen just once; the ten biggest clones take up 1.3% to 1.5%. Sequenced input: blood. The source is a woman between 45 and 65 years old in good health.

The chain combines TRBV18 with TRBJ2-1; 7 bases are shared with TRBD2. The length of the CDR3 is 15 residues. Germline V gene lookup returns CDR1 KGHSH and CDR2 LQKENI. V lost 3 bases and J lost 7; bases outside the gene matches: 9. In DNA form, the CDR3 reads TGTGCCAGCTCACCGGGAAACGGGGGGAGGAATGAGCAGTTCTTC. Its translation is CASSPGNGGRNEQFF. Looking up the rest from reference TRBV18 and TRBJ2-1 gives the full variable domain: NAGVMQNPRHLVRRRGQEARLRCSPMKGHSHVYWYRQLPEEGLKFMVYLQKENIIDESGMPKERFSAEFPKEGPSILRIQQVVRGDSAAYFCASSPGNGGRNEQFFGPGTRLTVL.

This rearrangement joins TRBV30 to TRBJ2-7, with D tentatively TRBD1 or TRBD2 (5 bases each). V was pared by 3 bases and J by 4 bases, with 22 bases between. The CDR3 extends over 16 amino acids. In germline, CDR1 is GTSNPN, CDR2 SVGIG (reference sequence). CDR3 sequence reads: CAWSIRPGTAIYEQYF. The CDR3 DNA sequence: TGTGCCTGGAGCATACGCCCGGGGACGGCGATTTACGAGCAGTACTTC. The full variable domain, in which reference TRBV30 and TRBJ2-7 provide the parts outside the CDR3, is SQTIHQWPATLVQPVGSPLSLECTVEGTSNPNLYWYRQAAGRGLQLLFYSVGIGQISSEVPQNLSASRPQDRQFILSSKKLLLSDSGFYLCAWSIRPGTAIYEQYFGPGTRLTVT.